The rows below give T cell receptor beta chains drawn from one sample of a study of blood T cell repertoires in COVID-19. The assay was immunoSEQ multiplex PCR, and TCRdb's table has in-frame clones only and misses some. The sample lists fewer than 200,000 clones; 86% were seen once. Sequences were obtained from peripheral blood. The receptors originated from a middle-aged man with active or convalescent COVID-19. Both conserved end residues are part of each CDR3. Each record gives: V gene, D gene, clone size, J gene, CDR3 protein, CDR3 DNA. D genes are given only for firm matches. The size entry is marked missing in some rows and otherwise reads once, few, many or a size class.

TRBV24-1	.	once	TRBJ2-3	CATSAGEGILRTDTQYF	TGTGCCACCAGTGCAGGGGAGGGGATTCTGAGAACAGATACGCAGTATTTT
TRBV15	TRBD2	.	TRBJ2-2	CATSRRLAGGTATGELFF	TGTGCCACCAGCAGAAGACTAGCGGGAGGGACAGCCACCGGGGAGCTGTTTTTT
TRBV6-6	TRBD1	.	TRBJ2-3	CASRPDRGGTDTQYF	TGTGCCAGCAGACCGGACAGGGGGGGCACAGATACGCAGTATTTT
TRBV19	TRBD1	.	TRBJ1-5	CASMDRVGNQPQHF	TGTGCCAGTATGGACAGGGTGGGCAATCAGCCCCAGCATTTT
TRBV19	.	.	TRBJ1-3	CASSIDDYSGNTIYF	TGTGCCAGTAGTATAGACGACTACTCTGGAAACACCATATATTTT
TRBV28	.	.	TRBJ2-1	CASSLERQPTFYNEQFF	TGTGCCAGCAGTTTAGAGCGACAGCCTACTTTCTACAATGAGCAGTTCTTC
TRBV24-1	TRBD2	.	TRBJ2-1	CATSDSTSGKYNEQFF	TGTGCCACCAGTGATTCGACTAGCGGGAAATACAATGAGCAGTTCTTC
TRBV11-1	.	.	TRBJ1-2	CASSPGERSGYTF	TGTGCCAGCAGCCCGGGTGAGAGGAGCGGCTACACCTTC
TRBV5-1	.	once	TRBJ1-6	CASSLDGFTNSPLHF	TGCGCCAGCAGCTTGGACGGGTTCACTAATTCACCCCTCCACTTT
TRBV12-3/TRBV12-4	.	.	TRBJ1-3	CATSQSSGNTIYF	TGTGCCACCTCACAGTCCTCTGGAAACACCATATATTTT
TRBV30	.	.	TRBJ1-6	CAWTREGNSPLHF	TGTGCCTGGACCCGGGAGGGGAATTCACCCCTCCACTTT
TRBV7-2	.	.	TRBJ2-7	CASSSYSGYYEQYF	TGTGCCAGCAGCTCCTACTCGGGGTACTACGAGCAGTACTTC
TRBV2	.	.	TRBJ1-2	CASRGRGGYTF	TGTGCCAGCAGGGGGAGGGGTGGCTACACCTTC
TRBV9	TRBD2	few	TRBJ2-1	CASSVETGTSSYNEQFF	TGTGCCAGCAGCGTCGAGACCGGGACTAGCAGCTACAATGAGCAGTTCTTC
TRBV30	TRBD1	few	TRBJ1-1	CAWRTGTNTEAFF	TGTGCCTGGCGGACAGGGACGAACACTGAAGCTTTCTTT
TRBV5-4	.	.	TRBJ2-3	CATEAFTDTQYF	TGTGCCACCGAGGCCTTCACAGATACGCAGTATTTT
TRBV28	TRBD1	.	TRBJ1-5	CASSLGQSRNQPQHF	TGTGCCAGCAGTTTGGGACAGAGTCGAAATCAGCCCCAGCATTTT
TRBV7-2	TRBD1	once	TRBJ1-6	CASSLAQGVGSPLHF	TGTGCCAGCAGCTTAGCCCAGGGGGTCGGCTCACCCCTCCACTTT
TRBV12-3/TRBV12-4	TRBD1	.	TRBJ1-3	CASSWDRVGTIYF	TGTGCCAGCAGCTGGGACAGGGTAGGAACCATATATTTT
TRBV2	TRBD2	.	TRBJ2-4	CASAQGPGLEYF	TGTGCCAGCGCCCAGGGCCCGGGACTAGAGTACTTC
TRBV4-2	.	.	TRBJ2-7	CASSHDSSYEQYF	TGTGCCAGCAGCCATGACAGCTCCTACGAGCAGTACTTC
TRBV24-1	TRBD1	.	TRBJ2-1	CATSDFLGQGSYNEQFF	TGTGCCACCAGTGATTTCCTAGGACAGGGAAGCTACAATGAGCAGTTCTTC
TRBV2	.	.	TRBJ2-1	CASSRPERDEQFF	TGTGCCAGCAGCCGACCTGAGAGGGATGAGCAGTTCTTC
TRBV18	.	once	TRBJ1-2	CASSLQGSSVVDTF	TGTGCCAGCTCACTGCAGGGAAGCTCGGTCGTCGACACCTTC
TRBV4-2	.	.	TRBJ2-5	CASSQGSNNQETQYF	TGTGCCAGCAGCCAAGGTAGCAACAACCAAGAGACCCAGTACTTC
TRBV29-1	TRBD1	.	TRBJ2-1	CSVTGQANSYNEQFF	TGCAGCGTTACGGGACAGGCAAACTCCTACAATGAGCAGTTCTTC
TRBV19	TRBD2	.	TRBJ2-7	CASSRTSGPYEQYF	TGTGCCAGTAGTAGGACTAGCGGACCCTACGAGCAGTACTTC
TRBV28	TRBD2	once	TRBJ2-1	CASSLAGGPNYNEQFF	TGTGCCAGCAGTCTAGCGGGGGGACCCAACTACAATGAGCAGTTCTTC
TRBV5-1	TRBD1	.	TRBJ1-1	CASSLTGGNTEAFF	TGCGCCAGCAGCTTAACAGGGGGGAACACTGAAGCTTTCTTT
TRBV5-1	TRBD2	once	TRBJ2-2	CASSLAQGGLYGELFF	TGCGCCAGCAGCTTGGCCCAGGGAGGGCTGTACGGGGAGCTGTTTTTT
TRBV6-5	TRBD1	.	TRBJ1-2	CASRPTFGQGNGYTF	TGTGCCAGCAGGCCCACATTTGGACAGGGGAATGGCTACACCTTC
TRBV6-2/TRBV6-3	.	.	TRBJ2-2	CASSPLGARGANTGELFF	TGTGCCAGCAGTCCGCTTGGGGCGCGGGGCGCGAACACCGGGGAGCTGTTTTTT
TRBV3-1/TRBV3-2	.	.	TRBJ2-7	CASSQSGDEQYF	TGTGCCAGCAGCCAATCGGGGGACGAGCAGTACTTC
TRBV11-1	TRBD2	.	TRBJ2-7	CASSSGLAGYEQYF	TGTGCCAGCAGCTCCGGACTAGCGGGCTACGAGCAGTACTTC
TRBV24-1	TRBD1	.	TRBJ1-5	CATGQDNQPQHF	TGTGCCACGGGACAGGACAATCAGCCCCAGCATTTT